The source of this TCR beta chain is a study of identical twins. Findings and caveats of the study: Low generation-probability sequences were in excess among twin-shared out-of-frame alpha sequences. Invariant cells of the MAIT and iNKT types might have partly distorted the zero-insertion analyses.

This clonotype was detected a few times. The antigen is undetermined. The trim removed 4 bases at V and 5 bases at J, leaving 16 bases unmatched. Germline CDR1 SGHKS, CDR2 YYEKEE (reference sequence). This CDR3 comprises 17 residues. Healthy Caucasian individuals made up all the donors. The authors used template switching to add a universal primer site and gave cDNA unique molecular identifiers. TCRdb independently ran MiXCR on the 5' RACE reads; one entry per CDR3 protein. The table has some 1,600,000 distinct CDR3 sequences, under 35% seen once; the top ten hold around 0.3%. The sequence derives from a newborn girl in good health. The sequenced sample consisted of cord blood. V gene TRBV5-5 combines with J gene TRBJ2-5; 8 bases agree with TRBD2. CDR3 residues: CASSPQGLAHPRETQYF. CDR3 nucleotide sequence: TGTGCCAGCAGCCCACAAGGACTAGCCCACCCTCGGGAGACCCAGTACTTC.